The 17 T cell receptor beta chains listed next were all sequenced from one sample in a study of T cell responses to AZD1222 COVID-19 vaccine. Profiled with immunoSEQ multiplex PCR; TCRdb holds only in-frame clones, not every one. The table includes 100,000 to 150,000 clones, over 75% detected once. Sample: peripheral blood, taken on day 0 of AZD1222 vaccination. The receptors were sampled from an adult in good health.

The chain couples TRBV28 to TRBJ2-2; no definite D call. The V gene lost 6 bases and the J gene lost 7 bases, with 6 bases spanning the gap. Per germline, CDR1 MDHEN and CDR2 SYDVKM. CDR3 size: 11 residues. The CDR3 sequence is CASSLVGELFF. The CDR3 nucleotides read TGTGCCAGCAGCTTAGTCGGGGAGCTGTTTTTT.

The rearrangement uses TRBV5-3 and TRBJ2-7; D gene unclear. TRBV5-3 is annotated as an ORF whose role is uncertain. Trimming stripped 1 base from V and 11 bases from J, with 7 bases between. CDR3 length: 10 amino acids. CDR3 protein: CARSLTKKYF. The CDR3, as DNA: TGTGCCAGAAGCTTGACTAAGAAGTACTTC.

The V gene is TRBV5-4, the J gene TRBJ1-1, with D perhaps matching TRBD1 (6 bases). The germline gives CDR1 SGHNT, CDR2 YYREEE (reference sequence). This CDR3 contains 15 residues. The V gene lost 2 bases and the J gene lost 5 bases, with 16 bases spanning the gap. The CDR3 bases are TGTGCCAGCAGCTTAAGGTCGGGGGCGGGTACTGAAGCTTTCTTT. Translation: CASSLRSGAGTEAFF.

The chain couples TRBV27 to TRBJ2-5; possibly TRBD1 for D (6 bases). The CDR3 spans 16 residues. Per germline, CDR1 MNHEY and CDR2 SMNVEV (reference sequence). Trimming pared 1 base from V and 2 bases from J, leaving 14 bases between. The CDR3: CASSLWRSTGQETQYF. Written as DNA, the CDR3 is TGTGCCAGCAGTTTATGGCGGTCGACAGGTCAAGAGACCCAGTACTTC.

The J gene is TRBJ1-3, the V gene TRBV30; D possibly corresponds to TRBD1 (6 bases). CDR3 length: 14 amino acids. Per germline, CDR1 GTSNPN and CDR2 SVGIG (reference sequence). V shed 4 bases and J shed 0 bases, with 10 bases lying between them. The DNA for the CDR3 is TGTGCCTGGACCCAGGGGATCTCTGGAAACACCATATATTTT. It encodes CAWTQGISGNTIYF. Based on the CDR3 plus reference TRBV30 and TRBJ1-3, the full variable domain is SQTIHQWPATLVQPVGSPLSLECTVEGTSNPNLYWYRQAAGRGLQLLFYSVGIGQISSEVPQNLSASRPQDRQFILSSKKLLLSDSGFYLCAWTQGISGNTIYFGEGSWLTVV.

This chain links TRBV28 with TRBJ1-1; no clear D gene. With 5 bases removed from V and 7 bases from J, the gap between germline ends came to 14 bases. In germline, CDR1 is MDHEN, CDR2 SYDVKM. This CDR3 is built from 13 residues. CDR3 DNA sequence: TGTGCCAGCAGTGCCGGCGGTGTGGGTGAAGCTTTCTTT. Its protein product is CASSAGGVGEAFF.

This clone appeared a few times. The J gene is TRBJ2-7, the V gene TRBV14; the D is unclear. Germline V lookup: CDR1 SGHDN, CDR2 FVKESK. Trimming removed 1 base at V and 3 bases at J, with 4 bases between. The CDR3 length is 12 residues. CDR3 nucleotide sequence: TGTGCCAGCAGCCAAGCCCTCTACGAGCAGTACTTC. Its translation is CASSQALYEQYF.

Only a few counts were recorded for this clone. The rearrangement uses TRBV5-6 and TRBJ1-3, with unresolved D. Looked up from germline, CDR1 is SGHDT and CDR2 is YYEEEE. CDR3 length equals 14 residues. Trimming stripped 1 base from V and 6 bases from J, with 11 bases between. CDR3 protein: CASSLWQTLNTIYF. The CDR3, as DNA: TGTGCCAGCAGCTTGTGGCAGACCTTAAACACCATATATTTT.

This clone came up a few times. The V call is TRBV19, the J call TRBJ1-5; the D is unclear. Between the trimmed V and J ends, which lost 6 bases and 1 base, there was a span of 13 bases. Germline V gene lookup returns CDR1 LNHDA and CDR2 SQIVND (reference sequence). This CDR3 has 15 residues. The CDR3 spells CASSRTVSSNQPQHF. CDR3 DNA: TGTGCCAGTAGCCGGACGGTCTCGAGCAATCAGCCCCAGCATTTT.

This rearrangement joins TRBV6-5 to TRBJ2-7; tentatively, D is TRBD1 (6 bases). Germline assignment: CDR1 MNHEY and CDR2 SVGAGI. The CDR3 totals 13 residues. The chain's CDR3 is CCSSWGRAYEQYF. Written as DNA, the CDR3 is TGTTGCTCAAGTTGGGGGCGAGCCTACGAGCAGTACTTC.

CDR3 region: CASSFDGDYGYTF. The CDR3 DNA is TGCGCCAGCAGCTTCGACGGAGACTATGGCTACACCTTC. The chain couples TRBV5-1 to TRBJ1-2; D uncertain. This CDR3 is built from 13 residues. V shed 2 bases and J shed 3 bases, with 8 bases lying between them. The germline gives CDR1 SGHRS, CDR2 YFSETQ.

The gene calls are TRBV6-5 and TRBJ2-6; no reliable D call. Germline V CDR1 and CDR2: MNHEY, SVGAGI. V gave up 6 bases and J gave up 0 bases, with 6 bases separating them. This CDR3 contains 14 residues. The CDR3 nucleotides are TGTGCCAGCAGACAGCACTCTGGGGCCAACGTCCTGACTTTC. Translation gives CASRQHSGANVLTF.

The rearrangement joins TRBV5-1 to TRBJ1-1, with 9 bases aligning to TRBD1. CDR3 length: 15 amino acids. The germline V gene encodes CDR1 SGHRS and CDR2 YFSETQ. The V segment lost 4 bases and the J segment 6 bases; nucleotides outside the gene matches: 10. The CDR3 coding sequence is TGCGCCAGCAGCCCTGGACAGGGGCCTTCGTCTGAAGCTTTCTTT. This gives the protein CASSPGQGPSSEAFF. Together with reference TRBV5-1 and TRBJ1-1, the CDR3 gives the full variable domain: KAGVTQTPRYLIKTRGQQVTLSCSPISGHRSVSWYQQTPGQGLQFLFEYFSETQRNKGNFPGRFSGRQFSNSRSEMNVSTLELGDSALYLCASSPGQGPSSEAFFGQGTRLTVV.

The chain carries TRBV5-4 and TRBJ1-1; D may be TRBD1 (6 bases). Trimming removed 3 bases at V and 5 bases at J, with 17 bases between. The germline V gene encodes CDR1 SGHNT and CDR2 YYREEE (reference sequence). The CDR3 loop spans 15 amino acids. The CDR3 sequence: CASSSSGTISTEAFF. The DNA of the CDR3 is TGTGCCAGCAGCTCATCCGGGACAATATCGACTGAAGCTTTCTTT. The whole variable domain, remainder taken from reference TRBV5-4 and TRBJ1-1, is ETGVTQSPTHLIKTRGQQVTLRCSSQSGHNTVSWYQQALGQGPQFIFQYYREEENGRGNFPPRFSGLQFPNYSSELNVNALELDDSALYLCASSSSGTISTEAFFGQGTRLTVV.

The chain employs TRBV3-1 (or the pseudogene TRBV3-2) and TRBJ2-7, with D perhaps given as TRBD1 or TRBD2 (6 bases each). The CDR3 totals 15 residues. Trimming removed 3 bases from V and 0 bases from J, with 12 bases in between. Germline V CDR1 and CDR2: LGHDT, YNNKEL (reference sequence). The DNA for the CDR3 is TGTGCCAGCAGCCAGGGGGGCCTAGTCTCCTACGAGCAGTACTTC. Translation gives CASSQGGLVSYEQYF.

This sequence joins TRBV2 and TRBJ2-3, with a tentative D call TRBD2 (5 bases). Germline assignment: CDR1 SNHLY and CDR2 FYNNEI. The CDR3 runs 12 residues. Trimming took 8 bases from V and 2 from J, leaving 8 bases between them. The CDR3 DNA follows: TGTGCCAGCCGGGGATCCACAGATACGCAGTATTTT. This encodes CASRGSTDTQYF.

The chain employs TRBV5-4 and TRBJ2-2; D remains ambiguous. The CDR3 runs to 14 residues. V shed 3 bases and J shed 3 bases, with 9 bases lying between them. Germline-derived CDR1 and CDR2 are SGHNT and YYREEE (reference sequence). This CDR3 reads CASSSRTDTGELFF. CDR3 DNA sequence: TGTGCCAGCAGCTCCCGGACGGACACCGGGGAGCTGTTTTTT.